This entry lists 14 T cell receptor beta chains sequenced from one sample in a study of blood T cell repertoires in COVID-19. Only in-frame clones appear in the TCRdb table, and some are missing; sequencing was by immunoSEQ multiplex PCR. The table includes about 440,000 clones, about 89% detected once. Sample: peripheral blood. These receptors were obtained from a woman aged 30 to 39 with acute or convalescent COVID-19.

The CDR3 region is CASSLKPRDQETQYF. The CDR3 nucleotides are TGTGCCAGCAGCCTTAAACCCAGGGACCAAGAGACCCAGTACTTC. The V call is TRBV5-5, the J call TRBJ2-5, with D possibly being TRBD1 (5 bases). Trimming removed 4 bases at V and 0 bases at J, with 13 bases between. CDR3 length equals 15 residues. Germline CDR1 reads SGHKS; CDR2 reads YYEKEE (reference sequence).

CDR3 DNA sequence: TGCGCCAGCAGCTTGGTTCCTAGCGGGGGTCCAAGCTCTGGGGCCAACGTCCTGACTTTC. It encodes CASSLVPSGGPSSGANVLTF. The J gene is TRBJ2-6, the V gene TRBV5-1; 10 positions match TRBD2. CDR1 is SGHRS, CDR2 YFSETQ, per germline. After removal of 0 bases from V and 0 bases from J, the junction contained 9 bases not matched to a gene. CDR3 length: 20 amino acids.

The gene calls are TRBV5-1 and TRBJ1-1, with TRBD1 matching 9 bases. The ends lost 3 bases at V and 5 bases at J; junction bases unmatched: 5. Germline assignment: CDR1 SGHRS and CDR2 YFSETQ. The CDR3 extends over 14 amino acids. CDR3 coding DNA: TGCGCCAGCAGCTGGGGACAGGGTCGTACTGAAGCTTTCTTT. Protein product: CASSWGQGRTEAFF.

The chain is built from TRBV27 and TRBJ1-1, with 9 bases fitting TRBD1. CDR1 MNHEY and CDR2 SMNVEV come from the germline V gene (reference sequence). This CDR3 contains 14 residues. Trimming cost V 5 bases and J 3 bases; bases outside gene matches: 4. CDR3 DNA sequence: TGTGCCAGCAGTCCGACAGGGGGGGACACTGAAGCTTTCTTT. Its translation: CASSPTGGDTEAFF.

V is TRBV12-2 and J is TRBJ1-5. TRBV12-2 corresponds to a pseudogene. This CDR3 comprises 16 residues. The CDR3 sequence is CASRSPFRPSNQPQHF. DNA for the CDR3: TGTGCAAGTCGCTCCCCCTTCCGTCCGAGCAATCAGCCCCAGCATTTT.

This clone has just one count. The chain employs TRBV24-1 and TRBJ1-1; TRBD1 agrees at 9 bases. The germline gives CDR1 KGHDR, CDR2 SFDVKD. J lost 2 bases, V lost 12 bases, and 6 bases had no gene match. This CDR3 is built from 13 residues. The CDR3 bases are TGTGCCTCCAAGGACAGGGGAAACACTGAAGCTTTCTTT. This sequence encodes CASKDRGNTEAFF.

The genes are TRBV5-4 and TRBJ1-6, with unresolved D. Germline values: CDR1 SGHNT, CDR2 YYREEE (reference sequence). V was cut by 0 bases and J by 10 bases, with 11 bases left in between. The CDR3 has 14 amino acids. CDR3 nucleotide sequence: TGTGCCAGCAGCTTGGTAGACTCCGACTCACCCCTCCACTTT. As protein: CASSLVDSDSPLHF.

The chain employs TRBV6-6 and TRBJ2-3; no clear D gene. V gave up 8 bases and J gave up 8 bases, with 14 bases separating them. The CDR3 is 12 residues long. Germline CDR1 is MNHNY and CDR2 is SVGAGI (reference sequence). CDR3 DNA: TGTGCCAGCGGAGAGGTTTCCTTTACGCAGTATTTT. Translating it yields CASGEVSFTQYF.

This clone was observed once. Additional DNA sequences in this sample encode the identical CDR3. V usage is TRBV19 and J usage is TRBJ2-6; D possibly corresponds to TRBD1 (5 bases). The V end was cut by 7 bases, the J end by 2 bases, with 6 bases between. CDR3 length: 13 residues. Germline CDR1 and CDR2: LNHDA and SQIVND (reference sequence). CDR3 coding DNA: TGTGCCAGTACAGGGACTGGGGCCAACGTCCTGACTTTC. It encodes CASTGTGANVLTF. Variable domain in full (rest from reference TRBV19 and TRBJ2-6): DGGITQSPKYLFRKEGQNVTLSCEQNLNHDAMYWYRQDPGQGLRLIYYSQIVNDFQKGDIAEGYSVSREKKESFPLTVTSAQKNPTAFYLCASTGTGANVLTFGAGSRLTVL.

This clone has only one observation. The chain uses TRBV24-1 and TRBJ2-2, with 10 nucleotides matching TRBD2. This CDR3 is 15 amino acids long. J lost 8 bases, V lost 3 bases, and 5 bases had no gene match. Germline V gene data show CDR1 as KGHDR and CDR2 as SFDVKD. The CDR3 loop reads CATSDVGLALGELFF. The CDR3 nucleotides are TGTGCCACCAGTGATGTGGGACTAGCGTTAGGGGAGCTGTTTTTT.

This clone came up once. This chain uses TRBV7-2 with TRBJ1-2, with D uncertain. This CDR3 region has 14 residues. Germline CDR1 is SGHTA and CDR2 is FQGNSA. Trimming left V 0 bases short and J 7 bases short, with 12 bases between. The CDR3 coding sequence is TGTGCCAGCAGCTTAGCGGTGCAGGCCCCTGGCTACACCTTC. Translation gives CASSLAVQAPGYTF.

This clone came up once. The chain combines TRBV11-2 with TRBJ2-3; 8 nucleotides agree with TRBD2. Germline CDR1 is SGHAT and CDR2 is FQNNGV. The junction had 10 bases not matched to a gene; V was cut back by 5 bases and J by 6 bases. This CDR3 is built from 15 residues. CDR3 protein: CASSHARGATDTQYF. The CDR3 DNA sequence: TGTGCCAGCAGCCACGCGCGGGGGGCCACGGATACGCAGTATTTT.

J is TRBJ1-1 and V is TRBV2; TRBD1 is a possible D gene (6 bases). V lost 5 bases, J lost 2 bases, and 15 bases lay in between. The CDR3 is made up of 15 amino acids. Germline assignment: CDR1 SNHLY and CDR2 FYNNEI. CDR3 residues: CASSSRGQINTEAFF. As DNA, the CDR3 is TGTGCCAGCAGTTCGAGAGGACAGATTAACACTGAAGCTTTCTTT.

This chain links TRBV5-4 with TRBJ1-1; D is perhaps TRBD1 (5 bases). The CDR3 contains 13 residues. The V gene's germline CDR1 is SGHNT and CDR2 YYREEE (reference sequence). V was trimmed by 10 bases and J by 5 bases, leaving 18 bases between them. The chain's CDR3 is CASSEGGTTEAFF. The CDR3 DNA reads TGTGCCTCCTCGGAGGGAGGGACGACTGAAGCTTTCTTT.